These 22 T cell receptor beta chains were sequenced from one sample in a study of monozygotic twins with inflammatory bowel disease. TCRdb derives one entry per CDR3 protein from the 5' RACE reads, leaving out DNA. The sample table sets out 200,000 to 250,000 distinct CDR3 sequences. The sequencing input was blood. The receptors here all came from a human donor with ulcerative colitis or Crohn's disease, or a healthy co-twin of an affected twin (not recorded which).

The chain is built from TRBV5-4 and TRBJ1-2; TCRdb proposes TRBD1, but this gene call is untestable without DNA. Germline CDR1 SGHNT, CDR2 YYREEE (reference sequence). The length of the CDR3 is 14 residues. The CDR3 spells CASSLQGPNYGYTF.

This sequence joins TRBV25-1 and TRBJ2-1. The germline gives CDR1 MGHDK, CDR2 SYGVNS. The CDR3 sequence is 13 residues long. CDR3 sequence reads: CASSDGLYNEQFF. The full variable domain, with the rest looked up from reference TRBV25-1 and TRBJ2-1, is EADIYQTPRYLVIGTGKKITLECSQTMGHDKMYWYQQDPGMELHLIHYSYGVNSTEKGDLSSESTVSRIRTEHFPLTLESARPSHTSQYLCASSDGLYNEQFFGPGTRLTVL.

The chain couples TRBV30 to TRBJ2-1; absent DNA, TCRdb's TRBD1 call cannot be checked. The CDR3 is 13 amino acids. Germline V lookup: CDR1 GTSNPN, CDR2 SVGIG (reference sequence). CDR3 in amino acids: CAWGWGGQDEQFF.

The V call is TRBV30, the J call TRBJ1-3; there is no DNA to check the TCRdb D call of TRBD1. CDR3 length: 15 residues. Germline lookup yields CDR1 GTSNPN and CDR2 SVGIG (reference sequence). The CDR3 here is CAWTPGGGNGNTIYF.

The V and J genes are TRBV14 and TRBJ2-1; TCRdb's D call, TRBD2, is unchecked because there is no DNA. Germline assignment: CDR1 SGHDN and CDR2 FVKESK. CDR3 length equals 17 residues. The CDR3 sequence is CASSQQTLAGSYNEQFF.

The V gene is TRBV5-1, the J gene TRBJ2-1. The germline CDR1 and CDR2 sequences are SGHRS and YFSETQ. This CDR3 comprises 14 residues. This chain's CDR3 is CASSLTDSWNEQFF.

The genes are TRBV12-3 or TRBV12-4 and TRBJ2-2. CDR3 length: 14 residues. The CDR3 loop reads CASSFGYNTGELFF.

This chain uses TRBV19 with TRBJ2-2; TCRdb's D gene call, TRBD2, goes unchecked for lack of DNA. Germline V CDR1 and CDR2: LNHDA, SQIVND (reference sequence). The CDR3 is made up of 15 amino acids. This CDR3 reads CASSRLGPSTGELFF.

The CDR3 sequence is CASSAVYPREETEAFF. The chain couples TRBV11-2 to TRBJ1-1; TCRdb's D call of TRBD1 is untestable without DNA. This CDR3 is built from 16 residues. Germline-derived CDR1 and CDR2 are SGHAT and FQNNGV.

The chain combines TRBV6-2 or TRBV6-3 with TRBJ2-1; lacking DNA, the TRBD2 call made by TCRdb goes unchecked. Germline assignment: CDR1 MNHEY and CDR2 SVGEGT. This CDR3 comprises 16 residues. CDR3 in amino acids: CASSPGTSGGFNEQFF.

CDR3 in amino acids: CASSLYPLRGASAGTQYF. The rearrangement uses TRBV11-2 and TRBJ2-5; TCRdb indicates TRBD1, and absent DNA this call remains unverified. The CDR3 is made up of 18 amino acids. Germline CDR1 and CDR2: SGHAT and FQNNGV.

The CDR3 region is CASSQELQGLYEQYF. The chain is built from TRBV4-2 and TRBJ2-7; TCRdb outputs TRBD1, but without DNA this stays unchecked. Germline loops: CDR1 LGHNA, CDR2 YNFKEQ. This CDR3 contains 15 residues.

The chain joins TRBV12-3 or TRBV12-4 to TRBJ2-5; TCRdb gives TRBD2 as the D gene, but with no DNA this cannot be confirmed. The CDR3 spans 15 residues. CDR3 amino acids: CASSLGLAGGETQYF.

V is TRBV20-1 and J is TRBJ2-3; the D call from TCRdb, TRBD2, cannot be confirmed without DNA. The CDR3 spans 15 residues. The germline gives CDR1 DFQATT, CDR2 SNEGSKA (reference sequence). The CDR3 sequence is CSIAGDLPSTDTQYF.

The chain carries TRBV3-1 and TRBJ2-5; there is no DNA to check the TCRdb D call of TRBD2. This CDR3 region has 14 residues. Germline V lookup: CDR1 LGHDT, CDR2 YNNKEL (reference sequence). The CDR3 loop is CASSRGLMVETQYF.

The chain is built from TRBV5-1 and TRBJ2-5; with no DNA, the TCRdb D assignment of TRBD1 cannot be verified. The CDR3 has 16 residues. Germline V gives CDR1 SGHRS, CDR2 YFSETQ. The CDR3 sequence is CATPGVLGPGSETQYF.

The rearrangement uses TRBV5-5 and TRBJ2-1; the D call from TCRdb, TRBD2, cannot be confirmed without DNA. The length of the CDR3 is 15 residues. The germline CDR1 and CDR2 sequences are SGHKS and YYEKEE (reference sequence). CDR3 sequence reads: CASSFGASYGTEQFF.

V is TRBV7-3 and J is TRBJ1-4; TCRdb's assignment of TRBD1 cannot be checked, as there is no DNA. This CDR3 is 16 amino acids long. Germline values: CDR1 SGHTA, CDR2 FQGTGA. The CDR3: CASSSHEGGLNEKLFF.

The chain's CDR3 is CASSPRRNYEQYF. This chain connects TRBV12-3 or TRBV12-4 to TRBJ2-7; lacking DNA, the TRBD1 call made by TCRdb goes unchecked. The CDR3 has 13 amino acids.

The gene calls are TRBV5-4 and TRBJ1-2; TCRdb indicates TRBD1, and absent DNA this call remains unverified. The CDR3 is 13 residues long. The germline gives CDR1 SGHNT, CDR2 YYREEE (reference sequence). CDR3 region: CASSLSQGYGYTF.

The chain is built from TRBV7-3 and TRBJ2-5; TCRdb's D call, TRBD1, is unchecked because there is no DNA. CDR3 length equals 14 residues. The germline gives CDR1 SGHTA, CDR2 FQGTGA. CDR3 region: CASSRLGSGETQYF. Based on the CDR3 plus reference TRBV7-3 and TRBJ2-5, the full variable domain is GAGVSQTPSNKVTEKGKYVELRCDPISGHTALYWYRQSLGQGPEFLIYFQGTGAADDSGLPNDRFFAVRPEGSVSTLKIQRTERGDSAVYLCASSRLGSGETQYFGPGTRLLVL.

V usage is TRBV16 and J usage is TRBJ2-7; checking the TCRdb D call of TRBD2 is not possible without DNA. This CDR3 spans 13 amino acids. Germline CDR1 reads KGHSY; CDR2 reads FQNENV. The CDR3 reads CASSQLRGSEQYF.